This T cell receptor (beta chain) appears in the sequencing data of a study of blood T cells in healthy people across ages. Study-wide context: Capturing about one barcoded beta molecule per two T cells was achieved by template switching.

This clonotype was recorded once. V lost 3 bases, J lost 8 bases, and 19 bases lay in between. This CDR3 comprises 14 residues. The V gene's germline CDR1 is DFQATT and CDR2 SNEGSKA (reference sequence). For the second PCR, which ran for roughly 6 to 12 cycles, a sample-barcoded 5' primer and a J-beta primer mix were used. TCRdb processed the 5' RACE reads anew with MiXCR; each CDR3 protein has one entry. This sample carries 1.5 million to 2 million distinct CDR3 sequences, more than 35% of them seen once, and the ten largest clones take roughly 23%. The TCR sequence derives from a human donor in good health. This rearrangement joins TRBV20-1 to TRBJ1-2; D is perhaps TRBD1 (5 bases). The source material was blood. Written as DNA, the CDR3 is TGCAGTGCTAGTCCAGGGTTCAGGGATAAAGGCTACACCTTC. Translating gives CSASPGFRDKGYTF.